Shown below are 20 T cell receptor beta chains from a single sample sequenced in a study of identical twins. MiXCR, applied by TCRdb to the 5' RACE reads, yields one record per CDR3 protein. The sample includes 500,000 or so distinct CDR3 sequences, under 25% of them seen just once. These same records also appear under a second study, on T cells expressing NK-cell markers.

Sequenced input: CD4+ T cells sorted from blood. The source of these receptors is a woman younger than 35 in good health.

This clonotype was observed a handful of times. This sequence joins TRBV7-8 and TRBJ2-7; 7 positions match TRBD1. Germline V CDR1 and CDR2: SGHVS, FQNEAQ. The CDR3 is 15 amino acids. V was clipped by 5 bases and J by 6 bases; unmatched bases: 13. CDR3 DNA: TGTGCCAGCAGCCTAACCCTTCAACAGGGGACCGAGCAGTACTTC. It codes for CASSLTLQQGTEQYF.

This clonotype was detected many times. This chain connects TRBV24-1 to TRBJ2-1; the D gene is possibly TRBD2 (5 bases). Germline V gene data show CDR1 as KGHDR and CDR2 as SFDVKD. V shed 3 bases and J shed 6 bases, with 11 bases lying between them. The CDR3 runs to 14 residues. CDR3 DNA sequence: TGTGCCACCAGTGATCCCAGCGGTTCCAATGAGCAGTTCTTC. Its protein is CATSDPSGSNEQFF.

Here the CDR3 DNA reads TGCAGTGCAGGGACAGGAGAGTTGCGAGGCTACACCTTC. Encoded protein: CSAGTGELRGYTF. V usage is TRBV20-1 and J usage is TRBJ1-2; TRBD1 matches 8 bases. The V gene end was trimmed by 6 bases and the J gene end by 8 bases; junction bases not matched to a gene: 11. Per germline, CDR1 DFQATT and CDR2 SNEGSKA (reference sequence). This CDR3 has 13 residues.

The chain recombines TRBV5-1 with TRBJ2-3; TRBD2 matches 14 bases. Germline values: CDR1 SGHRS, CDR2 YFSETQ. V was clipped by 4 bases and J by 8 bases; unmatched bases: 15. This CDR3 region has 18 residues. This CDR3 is CASSRTTGTSGRLVTQYF. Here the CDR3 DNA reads TGCGCCAGCAGCCGCACTACCGGGACTAGCGGGAGATTAGTTACGCAGTATTTT.

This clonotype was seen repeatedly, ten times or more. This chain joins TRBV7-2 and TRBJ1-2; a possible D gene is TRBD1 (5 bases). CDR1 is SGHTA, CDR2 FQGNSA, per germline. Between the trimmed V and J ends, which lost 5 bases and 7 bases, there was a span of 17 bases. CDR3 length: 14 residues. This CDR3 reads CASSALLRVGGYTF. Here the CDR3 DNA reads TGTGCCAGCAGCGCTTTACTCAGGGTGGGTGGCTACACCTTC.

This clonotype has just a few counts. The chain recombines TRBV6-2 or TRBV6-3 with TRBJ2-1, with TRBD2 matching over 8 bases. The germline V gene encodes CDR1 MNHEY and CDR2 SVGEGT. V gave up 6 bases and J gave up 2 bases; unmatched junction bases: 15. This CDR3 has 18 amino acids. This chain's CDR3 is CASRRIGDSGNPYNEQFF. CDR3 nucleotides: TGTGCCAGCAGGAGAATAGGGGATAGCGGGAACCCCTACAATGAGCAGTTCTTC.

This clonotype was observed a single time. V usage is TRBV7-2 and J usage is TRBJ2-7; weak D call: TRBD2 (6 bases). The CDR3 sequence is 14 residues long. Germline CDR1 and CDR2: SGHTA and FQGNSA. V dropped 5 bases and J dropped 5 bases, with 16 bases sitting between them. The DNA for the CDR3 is TGTGCCAGCAGCCCTATTGGCGGGGAAGACGAGCAGTACTTC. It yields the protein CASSPIGGEDEQYF.

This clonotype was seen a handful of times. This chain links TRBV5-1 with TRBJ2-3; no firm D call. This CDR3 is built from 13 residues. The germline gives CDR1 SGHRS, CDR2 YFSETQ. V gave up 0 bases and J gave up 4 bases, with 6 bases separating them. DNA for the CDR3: TGCGCCAGCAGCTTGGATTTGGCAGATACGCAGTATTTT. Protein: CASSLDLADTQYF.

The CDR3 DNA reads as TGCGCCCCCCAGCTTGGGGAGGGCTGGAACTATGGCTACACCTTC. It yields the protein CAPQLGEGWNYGYTF. The gene calls are TRBV5-1 and TRBJ1-2; D call uncertain. V shed 10 bases and J shed 2 bases, with 21 bases lying between them. The CDR3 has 15 residues. The germline gives CDR1 SGHRS, CDR2 YFSETQ.

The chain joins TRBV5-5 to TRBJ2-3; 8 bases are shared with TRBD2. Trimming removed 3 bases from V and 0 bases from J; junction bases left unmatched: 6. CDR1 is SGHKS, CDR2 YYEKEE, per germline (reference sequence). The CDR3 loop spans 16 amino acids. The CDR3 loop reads CASSWTSTISTDTQYF. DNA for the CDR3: TGTGCCAGCAGCTGGACTAGCACCATAAGCACAGATACGCAGTATTTT.

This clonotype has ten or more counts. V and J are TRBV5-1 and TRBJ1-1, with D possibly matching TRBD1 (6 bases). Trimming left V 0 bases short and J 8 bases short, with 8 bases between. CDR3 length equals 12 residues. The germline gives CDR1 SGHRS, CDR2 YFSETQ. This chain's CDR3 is CASSLDGGEAFF. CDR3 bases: TGCGCCAGCAGCTTGGATGGGGGCGAAGCTTTCTTT.

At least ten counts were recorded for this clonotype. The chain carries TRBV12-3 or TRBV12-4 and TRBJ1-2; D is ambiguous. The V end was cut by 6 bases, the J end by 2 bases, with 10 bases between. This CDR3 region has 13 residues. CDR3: CASSRDVNYGYTF. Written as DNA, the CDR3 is TGTGCCAGCAGCCGAGATGTAAACTATGGCTACACCTTC.

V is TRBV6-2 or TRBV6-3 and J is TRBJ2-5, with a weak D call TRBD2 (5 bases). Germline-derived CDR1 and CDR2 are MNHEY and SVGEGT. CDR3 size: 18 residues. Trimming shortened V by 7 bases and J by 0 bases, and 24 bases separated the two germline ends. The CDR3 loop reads CASNRRRSGPTYQETQYF. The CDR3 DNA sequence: TGTGCCAGCAATCGCCGCCGAAGCGGCCCTACTTACCAAGAGACCCAGTACTTC.

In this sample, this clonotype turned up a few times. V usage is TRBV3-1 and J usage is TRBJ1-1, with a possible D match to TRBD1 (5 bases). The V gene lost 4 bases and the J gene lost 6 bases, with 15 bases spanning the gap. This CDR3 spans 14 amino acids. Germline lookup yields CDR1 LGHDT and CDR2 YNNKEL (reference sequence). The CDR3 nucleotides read TGTGCCAGCAGCCGACAGTCTGTGGGCGCTGAAGCTTTCTTT. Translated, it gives CASSRQSVGAEAFF. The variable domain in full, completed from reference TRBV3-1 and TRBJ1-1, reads DTAVSQTPKYLVTQMGNDKSIKCEQNLGHDTMYWYKQDSKKFLKIMFSYNNKELIINETVPNRFSPKSPDKAHLNLHINSLELGDSAVYFCASSRQSVGAEAFFGQGTRLTVV.

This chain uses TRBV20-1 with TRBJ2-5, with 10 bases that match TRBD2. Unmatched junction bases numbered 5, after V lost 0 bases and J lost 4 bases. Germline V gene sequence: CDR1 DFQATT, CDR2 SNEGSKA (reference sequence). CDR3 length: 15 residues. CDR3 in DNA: TGCAGTGCTAGAGATCAGCGGGAGGGCCCAGAGACCCAGTACTTC. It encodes CSARDQREGPETQYF.

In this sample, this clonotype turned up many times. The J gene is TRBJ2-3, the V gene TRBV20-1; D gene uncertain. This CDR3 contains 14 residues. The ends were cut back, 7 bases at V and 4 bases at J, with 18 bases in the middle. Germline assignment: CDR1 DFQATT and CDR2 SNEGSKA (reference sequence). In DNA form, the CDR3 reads TGCAGTGTCGCCGAAGTGGGCCTCGCAGATACGCAGTATTTT. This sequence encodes CSVAEVGLADTQYF.

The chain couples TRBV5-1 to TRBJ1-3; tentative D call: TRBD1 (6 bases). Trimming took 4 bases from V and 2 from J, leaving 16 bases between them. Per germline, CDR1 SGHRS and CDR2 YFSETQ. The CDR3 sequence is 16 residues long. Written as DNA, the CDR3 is TGCGCCAGCAGCGCCTCACAGGGAGATACTGGAAACACCATATATTTT. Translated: CASSASQGDTGNTIYF.

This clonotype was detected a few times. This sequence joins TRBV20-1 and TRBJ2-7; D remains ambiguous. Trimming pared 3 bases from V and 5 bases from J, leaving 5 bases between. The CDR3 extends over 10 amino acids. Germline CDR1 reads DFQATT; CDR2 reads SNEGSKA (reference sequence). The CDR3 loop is CSASLHEQYF. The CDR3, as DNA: TGCAGTGCTAGTTTACACGAGCAGTACTTC.

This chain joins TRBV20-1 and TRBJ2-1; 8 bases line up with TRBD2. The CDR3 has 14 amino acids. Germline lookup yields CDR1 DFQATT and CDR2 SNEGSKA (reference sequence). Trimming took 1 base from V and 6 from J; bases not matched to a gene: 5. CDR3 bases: TGCAGTGCTAGAGGCGCGGGGGGCTCCAATGAGCAGTTCTTC. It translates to CSARGAGGSNEQFF.

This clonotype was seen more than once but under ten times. CDR3 sequence: CASSLGLASKSSYEQYF. Here the CDR3 DNA reads TGCGCCAGCAGCCTGGGACTAGCTTCCAAGAGCTCCTACGAGCAGTACTTC. This chain joins TRBV4-3 and TRBJ2-7, with 9 bases that match TRBD2. Germline V gene lookup returns CDR1 LGHNA and CDR2 YSLEER. Trimming removed 4 bases from V and 0 bases from J; junction bases left unmatched: 10. The CDR3 is made up of 17 amino acids.